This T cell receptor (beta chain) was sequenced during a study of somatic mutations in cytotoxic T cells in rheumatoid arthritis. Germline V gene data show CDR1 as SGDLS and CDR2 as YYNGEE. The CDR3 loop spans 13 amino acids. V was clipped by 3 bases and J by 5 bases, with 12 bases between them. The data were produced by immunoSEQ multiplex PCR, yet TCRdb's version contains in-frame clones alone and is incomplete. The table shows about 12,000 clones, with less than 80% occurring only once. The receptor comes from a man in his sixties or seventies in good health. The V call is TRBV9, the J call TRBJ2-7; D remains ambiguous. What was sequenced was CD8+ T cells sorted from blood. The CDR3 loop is CASSAELSHEQYF. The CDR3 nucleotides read TGTGCCAGCAGCGCGGAACTAAGCCACGAGCAGTACTTC.